These 8 T cell receptor beta chains were all obtained from the same sample, sequenced in a study of T cells in Graves' hyperthyroidism and ophthalmopathy. RNA transcripts yielded amplified TCR beta CDR3 regions. RT-PCR in the first round (using the HTBI primer set) targeted the TCR CDR3. From the multiplex PCR reads, TCRdb called clonotypes with MiXCR, one entry per CDR3 protein. The sample shows hundreds of thousands of distinct CDR3 sequences, around a sixth of them seen only once. The sample taken for sequencing was blood. All receptors derive from a woman aged 18-30 years with Graves' hyperthyroidism.

This clonotype was counted ten times or more. The rearrangement uses TRBV18 and TRBJ1-5; 7 nucleotides line up with TRBD1. This CDR3 has 14 amino acids. CDR1 is KGHSH, CDR2 LQKENI, per germline. The V segment lost 4 bases and the J segment 4 bases; nucleotides outside the gene matches: 4. The CDR3 region has the DNA TGTGCCAGCTCACGCCAGGGGGAGAATCAGCCCCAGCATTTT. Protein: CASSRQGENQPQHF.

Ten or more counts support this clonotype. This rearrangement joins TRBV6-6 to TRBJ1-2; possible D gene TRBD1, 5 bases. Germline V gene data show CDR1 as MNHNY and CDR2 as SVGAGI (reference sequence). Trimming cost V 2 bases and J 5 bases, with 9 bases left between them. There are 13 residues in the CDR3. The CDR3 sequence is CASSYNRMYGYTF. Written as DNA, the CDR3 is TGTGCCAGCAGTTACAACAGGATGTATGGCTACACCTTC.

This clonotype was seen many times. The genes are TRBV7-8 and TRBJ2-2; the D is unclear. The germline V gene encodes CDR1 SGHVS and CDR2 FQNEAQ. This CDR3 is built from 15 residues. Trimming left V 1 base short and J 0 bases short, with 6 bases between. CDR3 sequence reads: CASSLEPSNTGELFF. CDR3 coding DNA: TGTGCCAGCAGCTTAGAGCCTTCGAACACCGGGGAGCTGTTTTTT.

The table lists this clonotype with many counts. The chain has TRBV4-1 and TRBJ2-5, with D perhaps matching TRBD1 (5 bases). CDR1 is MGHRA and CDR2 is YSYEKL in the germline V gene. V lost 5 bases to trimming and J lost 7 bases, with 17 bases between them. CDR3 size: 14 residues. The CDR3 region is CASSSSQGQRTQYF. Written as DNA, the CDR3 is TGCGCCAGCAGCTCCTCGCAGGGTCAGAGGACCCAGTACTTC.

This clonotype was seen ten or more times. The J gene is TRBJ2-3, the V gene TRBV4-1, with no clear D. This CDR3 is 13 amino acids long. Germline CDR1 MGHRA, CDR2 YSYEKL. V was clipped by 5 bases and J by 4 bases, with 10 bases between them. The CDR3 DNA reads TGCGCCAGCAGCGCCCGCCCTCCAGATACGCAGTATTTT. Translation: CASSARPPDTQYF.

In this sample, this clonotype turned up once. V is TRBV11-2 and J is TRBJ2-5; 11 nucleotides line up with TRBD2. The length of the CDR3 is 17 residues. Unmatched junction bases numbered 12, after V lost 4 bases and J lost 5 bases. Germline V CDR1 and CDR2: SGHAT, FQNNGV. The CDR3 DNA reads TGTGCCAGCAGCTCGCCTAGGCTAGCGGGAGGTAGCGAGACCCAGTACTTC. Protein: CASSSPRLAGGSETQYF.

This clonotype appeared many times. V and J are TRBV3-1 and TRBJ2-1, with D unresolved. The CDR3 sequence is 16 residues long. CDR1 is LGHDT, CDR2 YNNKEL, per germline (reference sequence). The ends were cut back, 0 bases at V and 4 bases at J, with 13 bases in the middle. Written as DNA, the CDR3 is TGTGCCAGCAGCCAAGAGAGCTGGGCTGGGTACAATGAGCAGTTCTTC. It specifies CASSQESWAGYNEQFF.

This clonotype has a count of ten or more. The V call is TRBV18, the J call TRBJ1-1; D gene ambiguous. The CDR3 loop spans 14 amino acids. Trimming took 5 bases from V and 0 from J, leaving 10 bases between them. Germline lookup yields CDR1 KGHSH and CDR2 LQKENI. The CDR3 protein is CASSSLTMNTEAFF. As DNA, the CDR3 is TGTGCCAGCTCATCGTTGACGATGAACACTGAAGCTTTCTTT.